The 17 T cell receptor beta chains below come from one sample, sequenced in a study of regulatory T cells in long-lasting Graves disease. The time point is: persistent/refractory GD, antithyroid drugs over 5 years with positive TRAb. The TCR library was made from RNA that had been extracted from PBMCs in TRIzol. Through Arm-PCR of CDR3 regions and iRepertoire HTBI primers, TCR beta libraries were built. TCRdb analysed the multiplex PCR reads with MiXCR anew, one entry per CDR3 protein. In the table there are roughly 490,000 distinct CDR3 sequences, 22% of which are singletons. The specimen was peripheral blood mononuclear cells (PBMCs), collected when the disease was refractory, from a patient treated with antithyroid drugs. These receptors originate from a female donor with Graves disease.

This clonotype occurred many times. This chain links TRBV2 with TRBJ1-5; no definite D call. The germline gives CDR1 SNHLY, CDR2 FYNNEI. V was clipped by 6 bases and J by 3 bases, with 12 bases between them. The CDR3 covers 14 residues. CDR3 in amino acids: CASRPDGINQPQHF. The CDR3 nucleotides are TGTGCCAGCAGACCCGACGGAATCAATCAGCCCCAGCATTTT. Together with reference TRBV2 and TRBJ1-5, the CDR3 gives the full variable domain: EPEVTQTPSHQVTQMGQEVILRCVPISNHLYFYWYRQILGQKVEFLVSFYNNEISEKSEIFDDQFSVERPDGSNFTLKIRSTKLEDSAMYFCASRPDGINQPQHFGDGTRLSIL.

This clonotype showed up many times. CDR3 in DNA: TGCGCCAGCAGCTTGGTTCAGGGTGGAGTGGCTGGGGCCAACGTCCTGACTTTC. Translated, it gives CASSLVQGGVAGANVLTF. V is TRBV5-1 and J is TRBJ2-6; tentative D call: TRBD1 (5 bases). The CDR3 length is 18 residues. The germline CDR1 and CDR2 sequences are SGHRS and YFSETQ. Trimming removed 0 bases from V and 2 bases from J, with 15 bases in between.

V usage is TRBV5-1 and J usage is TRBJ2-1, with TRBD2 matching over 10 bases. The CDR3 is made up of 15 amino acids. Trimming cost V 1 base and J 7 bases; bases outside gene matches: 5. CDR1 and CDR2 from the germline V gene are SGHRS and YFSETQ. Here the CDR3 reads CASSLSRAGGNEQFF. Here the CDR3 DNA reads TGCGCCAGCAGCTTGTCGCGAGCGGGGGGGAATGAGCAGTTCTTC.

This clonotype was observed many times. This chain uses TRBV12-3 or TRBV12-4 with TRBJ2-7; 10 bases match TRBD2. V was clipped by 4 bases and J by 3 bases; unmatched bases: 6. This CDR3 region has 15 residues. The CDR3 DNA follows: TGTGCCAGCAGTTCGACGGGACTAGCGTTCTACGAGCAGTACTTC. Its translation: CASSSTGLAFYEQYF.

Here the CDR3 DNA reads TGTGCCAGTAGTGACGGGAACAGGAACTACCAAGAGACCCAGTACTTC. This translates into CASSDGNRNYQETQYF. The chain has TRBV19 and TRBJ2-5; D is possibly TRBD1 or TRBD2 (5 bases each). The CDR3 covers 16 residues. V lost 5 bases and J 0 bases, leaving 16 bases between the germline ends. CDR1 and CDR2 (germline): LNHDA, SQIVND (reference sequence).

This clonotype came up many times. CDR3 DNA sequence: TGTGCCAGCAGCTTAGTAGATGCGGGAGAGACCCAGTACTTC. Encoded protein: CASSLVDAGETQYF. The V call is TRBV13, the J call TRBJ2-5; TRBD2 is a possible D gene (5 bases). The V end lost 1 base, the J end lost 4 bases, and 10 bases lay between the germline ends. Per the germline V gene, CDR1 is PRHDT and CDR2 is FYEKMQ (reference sequence). The CDR3 length is 14 residues.

In its sample, this clonotype was seen a few times. V is TRBV6-2 or TRBV6-3 and J is TRBJ2-3; D unclear. V gave up 6 bases and J gave up 0 bases, with 7 bases separating them. CDR3 length equals 13 residues. Germline V gives CDR1 MNHEY, CDR2 SVGEGT. CDR3 amino acids: CASRLTSTDTQYF. The DNA for the CDR3 is TGTGCCAGCAGATTGACTAGCACAGATACGCAGTATTTT.

This clonotype was seen ten or more times. J is TRBJ1-5 and V is TRBV6-5; D unclear. This CDR3 region has 12 residues. V lost 2 bases, J lost 8 bases, and 7 bases lay in between. Germline V lookup: CDR1 MNHEY, CDR2 SVGAGI. The CDR3 here is CASSYMPEPQHF. Here the CDR3 DNA reads TGTGCCAGCAGTTACATGCCAGAGCCCCAGCATTTT.

V gene TRBV4-1 combines with J gene TRBJ1-5; D gene unclear. This CDR3 is built from 16 residues. V lost 0 bases to trimming and J lost 3 bases, with 12 bases between them. The germline V gene has CDR1 MGHRA and CDR2 YSYEKL. The CDR3 spells CASSQEGQRNNQPQHF. In DNA, the CDR3 is TGCGCCAGCAGCCAAGAGGGTCAGAGAAACAATCAGCCCCAGCATTTT.

The chain is built from TRBV3-1 and TRBJ1-2; D is possibly TRBD1 (6 bases). V dropped 3 bases and J dropped 0 bases, with 14 bases sitting between them. The germline V gene encodes CDR1 LGHDT and CDR2 YNNKEL (reference sequence). This CDR3 is 16 amino acids long. The CDR3 loop reads CASSHPRQEANYGYTF. The CDR3, as DNA: TGTGCCAGCAGCCACCCAAGACAGGAAGCTAACTATGGCTACACCTTC. Full variable domain (remainder filled in from reference TRBV3-1 and TRBJ1-2): DTAVSQTPKYLVTQMGNDKSIKCEQNLGHDTMYWYKQDSKKFLKIMFSYNNKELIINETVPNRFSPKSPDKAHLNLHINSLELGDSAVYFCASSHPRQEANYGYTFGSGTRLTVV.

This clonotype was detected a few times. This sequence joins TRBV3-1 and TRBJ2-2; no clear D gene. This CDR3 has 15 amino acids. V lost 1 base to trimming and J lost 3 bases, with 9 bases between them. CDR1 is LGHDT and CDR2 is YNNKEL in the germline V gene (reference sequence). CDR3 DNA sequence: TGTGCCAGCAGCCAAGTCCCCCTTGACACCGGGGAGCTGTTTTTT. Translated: CASSQVPLDTGELFF. Filled out from reference TRBV3-1 and TRBJ2-2, the complete variable domain reads DTAVSQTPKYLVTQMGNDKSIKCEQNLGHDTMYWYKQDSKKFLKIMFSYNNKELIINETVPNRFSPKSPDKAHLNLHINSLELGDSAVYFCASSQVPLDTGELFFGEGSRLTVL.

This clonotype showed up just a few times. J is TRBJ1-5 and V is TRBV6-5; tentatively, D is TRBD1 (6 bases). V was cut by 6 bases and J by 0 bases, with 15 bases left in between. CDR1 MNHEY and CDR2 SVGAGI come from the germline V gene. CDR3 length: 16 residues. This chain's CDR3 is CASRHSDSSSNQPQHF. The CDR3 bases are TGTGCCAGCAGACACTCGGACAGTTCTAGCAATCAGCCCCAGCATTTT.

Many counts were recorded for this clonotype. V gene TRBV28 combines with J gene TRBJ1-1; D is unresolved. Deletions cut 6 bases from V and 2 bases from J, with 13 bases between. The CDR3 covers 14 residues. Germline CDR1 and CDR2: MDHEN and SYDVKM. The CDR3 spells CASRETGDNTEAFF. For the CDR3, the DNA is TGTGCCAGCAGAGAGACCGGGGATAACACTGAAGCTTTCTTT.

This chain uses TRBV5-4 with TRBJ1-5, with D tentatively TRBD1 (5 bases). V gave up 2 bases and J gave up 9 bases, with 15 bases separating them. This CDR3 region has 14 residues. Germline-derived CDR1 and CDR2 are SGHNT and YYREEE (reference sequence). CDR3 protein: CASSFKPGTGPQHF. CDR3 coding DNA: TGTGCCAGCAGCTTCAAACCCGGGACGGGGCCCCAGCATTTT.

This clonotype was seen only a few times. Compared with germline, one end of the junction differs, possibly owing to a read error. As DNA, the CDR3 is TGCGCCAGCAGCCAACCGCAGGGGCCGGGCTATGGCTACACCTTC. This encodes CASSQPQGPGYGYTF. This chain uses TRBV6-1 with TRBJ1-2, with D tentatively TRBD1 (6 bases). The CDR3 covers 15 residues. Germline CDR1 reads MNHNS; CDR2 reads SASEGT.

Turning to this clonotype: A much more abundant neighbour one base away suggests this may be a read error. This chain uses TRBV28 with TRBJ1-6; 9 bases are shared with TRBD1. Germline lookup yields CDR1 MDHEN and CDR2 SYDVKM. The CDR3 consists of 15 residues. CDR3: CAGSPGQGDNSPLHF. The DNA of the CDR3 is TGTGCCGGCAGCCCGGGACAGGGAGACAATTCACCCCTCCACTTT.

This clonotype was seen repeatedly, ten times or more. The CDR3 bases are TGTGCCAGCGGCTCCAGGGCGGATTCACCCCTCCACTTT. Translation gives CASGSRADSPLHF. The genes are TRBV2 and TRBJ1-6; perhaps TRBD1 as D (5 bases). Deletions cut 8 bases from V and 8 bases from J, with 13 bases between. Germline loops: CDR1 SNHLY, CDR2 FYNNEI. The CDR3 runs to 13 residues.